This T cell receptor (beta chain) was sequenced in a study of control samples from healthy donors and cancer patients. Deletions cut 2 bases from V and 7 bases from J, with 8 bases between. CDR1 and CDR2 (germline): SNHLY, FYNNEI. The CDR3 is 12 residues long. Some clones are missing from TCRdb's copy, which holds only in-frame ones; the method was immunoSEQ multiplex PCR. Here the sample spans about 190,000 clones, 90% to 95% being singletons. Sequenced input: blood. The receptor's source is a man aged 25-45 years in good health. The gene calls are TRBV2 and TRBJ2-5; D unclear. The CDR3 coding sequence is TGTGCCAGCAGTGAAATGTTTCGGACCCAGTACTTC. The encoded protein is CASSEMFRTQYF.